The entry below gives a single TCR beta chain sequence along with its context. What it binds is unknown. V was clipped by 2 bases and J by 7 bases, with 17 bases between them. CDR1 is ENHRY, CDR2 SYGVKD, per germline. CDR3 length: 16 residues. The source of the sample is a study of long-term antiretroviral therapy in people with HIV. Whole-study findings and limits: ART adherence, viral resistance and therapy changes were undocumented.

Treatment locations for all participants with HIV were in the United States. Specimens held roughly 0.9-10 million cryopreserved PBMC prior to DNA extraction. The assay, immunoSEQ v3.0, was run at survey level. Sequencing used immunoSEQ multiplex PCR; TCRdb keeps in-frame clones, though not all of them. The sample lists about 31,000 clones, roughly 80% occurring once. The sequences come from unsorted PBMCs, collected 1.9 years after starting antiretroviral therapy. The gene calls are TRBV10-3 and TRBJ1-4, with TRBD1 as a possible D gene (5 bases). This TCR derives from a man younger than 35 with HIV. In nucleotides, the CDR3 is TGTGCCATCAGTGAGCCGTCAGGGTCTGGGAGTGAAAAACTGTTTTTT. Its translation is CAISEPSGSGSEKLFF.